The rows below give T cell receptor beta chains drawn from one sample of a study of vaccination effects on CD4 cells after COVID-19. The repertoire was sequenced with immunoSEQ multiplex PCR; TCRdb's copy has only in-frame clones and lacks some. This sample has some 25,000 clones; around 79% occur once, and the top ten carry 6.5% to 8%. What these receptors recognize is not known. Sample: CD4+ T cells from PBMCs cultured with SARS-CoV-2 spike peptides, taken after COVID-19 vaccination. The receptors were gathered from a human donor who received a COVID-19 vaccine. Both conserved end residues are part of each CDR3. D genes are given only for firm matches. Clone size, where shown, is once, few, many, or a class for clones that have expanded.

NA	TRBV19	TRBJ1-3	NA	CASISLSGNTIYF	TGTGCCAGTATTTCCCTCTCTGGAAACACCATATATTTT
NA	TRBV4-1	TRBJ1-2	NA	CASSQDTPSGETYGYTF	TGCGCCAGCAGCCAAGATACTCCAAGCGGGGAAACCTATGGCTACACCTTC
NA	TRBV7-7	TRBJ1-5	NA	CASSLAVDQPQHF	TGTGCCAGCAGCTTAGCGGTTGATCAGCCCCAGCATTTT
NA	TRBV5-1	TRBJ2-7	NA	CASSLSSGGSYEQYF	TGCGCCAGCAGCTTAAGTAGCGGCGGGTCCTACGAGCAGTACTTC
few	TRBV5-1	TRBJ2-2	TRBD2	CASSPRPGLANTGELFF	TGCGCCAGCAGTCCGAGGCCGGGACTAGCGAACACCGGGGAGCTGTTTTTT
NA	TRBV27	TRBJ2-3	NA	CASSYAALDTQYF	TGTGCCAGCAGTTATGCGGCCTTAGATACGCAGTATTTT
once	TRBV27	TRBJ2-3	NA	CASTTWTGTDTQYF	TGTGCCAGCACCACTTGGACTGGCACAGATACGCAGTATTTT
NA	TRBV6-1	TRBJ1-2	NA	CASSRDRSYGYTF	TGTGCCAGCAGCCGCGACAGGTCTTATGGCTACACCTTC
few	TRBV21-1	TRBJ2-7	NA	CASSSRDRAYEQYF	TGTGCCAGCAGCTCCCGGGACAGGGCCTACGAGCAGTACTTC
few	TRBV7-9	TRBJ2-7	NA	CASSFGTPRPYEQYF	TGTGCCAGCAGCTTCGGGACTCCACGGCCCTACGAGCAGTACTTC
NA	TRBV5-1	TRBJ2-3	NA	CASSYSRTDTQYF	TGCGCCAGCAGCTACTCCCGCACAGATACGCAGTATTTT
NA	TRBV7-9	TRBJ1-2	TRBD1	CASSLGDRGYEGYTF	TGTGCCAGCAGCTTAGGGGACAGGGGGTACGAGGGCTACACCTTC
few	TRBV6-5	TRBJ2-2	TRBD2	CASSYSRGRTGELFF	TGTGCCAGCAGTTACTCGCGGGGGAGGACCGGGGAGCTGTTTTTT
NA	TRBV7-6	TRBJ1-4	TRBD1	CASSKGQGTEKLFF	TGTGCCAGCAGCAAAGGACAGGGTACTGAAAAACTGTTTTTT
NA	TRBV24-1	TRBJ2-1	NA	CATSGGIGTSNEQFF	TGTGCCACCAGTGGCGGGATAGGGACCTCCAATGAGCAGTTCTTC
NA	TRBV18	TRBJ1-4	NA	CASSPPEGPATNEKLFF	TGTGCCAGCTCACCACCGGAGGGGCCCGCAACTAATGAAAAACTGTTTTTT
NA	TRBV11-2	TRBJ1-1	TRBD1	CASRGQGAGGTEAFF	TGTGCCAGCAGAGGTCAGGGGGCAGGGGGAACTGAAGCTTTCTTT
NA	TRBV6-6	TRBJ1-4	NA	CASMGGGAGEKLFF	TGTGCCAGCATGGGGGGGGGCGCGGGTGAAAAACTGTTTTTT
NA	TRBV6-5	TRBJ2-2	NA	CASSYEVVPFTGELFF	TGTGCCAGCAGTTACGAGGTAGTTCCATTTACCGGGGAGCTGTTTTTT
few	TRBV18	TRBJ1-1	NA	CASSSRTVEAFF	TGTGCCAGCTCATCCCGGACAGTTGAAGCTTTCTTT
NA	TRBV9	TRBJ1-1	TRBD1	CASRGGQGVEAFF	TGTGCCAGCAGGGGGGGACAGGGGGTAGAAGCTTTCTTT
NA	TRBV13	TRBJ1-1	TRBD1	CASSPRTGVAFF	TGTGCCAGCAGCCCACGGACAGGGGTGGCTTTCTTT
NA	TRBV3-1/TRBV3-2	TRBJ2-3	NA	CAIERLGGATDTQYF	TGTGCCATCGAAAGGCTAGGGGGGGCCACAGATACGCAGTATTTT
NA	TRBV10-2	TRBJ2-5	NA	CASSAQGRETQYF	TGCGCCAGCAGCGCCCAGGGTCGGGAGACCCAGTACTTC